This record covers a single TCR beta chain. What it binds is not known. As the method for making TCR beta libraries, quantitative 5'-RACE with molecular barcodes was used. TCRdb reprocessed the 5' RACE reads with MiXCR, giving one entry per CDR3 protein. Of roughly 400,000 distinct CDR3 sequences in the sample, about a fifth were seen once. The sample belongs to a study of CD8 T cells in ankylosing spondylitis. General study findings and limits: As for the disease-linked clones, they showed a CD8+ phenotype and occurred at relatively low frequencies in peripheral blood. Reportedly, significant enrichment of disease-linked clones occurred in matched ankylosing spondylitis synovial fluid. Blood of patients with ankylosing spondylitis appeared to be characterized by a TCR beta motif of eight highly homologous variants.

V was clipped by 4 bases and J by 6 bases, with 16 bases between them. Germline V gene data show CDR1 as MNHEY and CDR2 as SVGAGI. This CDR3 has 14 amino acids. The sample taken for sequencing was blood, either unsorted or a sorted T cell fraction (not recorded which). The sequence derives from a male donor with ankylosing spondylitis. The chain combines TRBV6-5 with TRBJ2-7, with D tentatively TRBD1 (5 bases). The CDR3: CASSSLNRSPEQYF. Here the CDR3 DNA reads TGTGCCAGCAGTTCCCTAAACAGGAGTCCCGAGCAGTACTTC.